Following are 15 T cell receptor beta chains from one sample sequenced in a study of blood T cell repertoires in COVID-19. Assay: immunoSEQ multiplex PCR; the TCRdb copy retains only in-frame clones and omits some. The profile shows 450,000 to 500,000 clones, 80% to 90% of them singletons. Input material: PBMCs or T cells enriched from blood (not recorded which). The receptors stem from a woman aged 55-70 years who had recovered from COVID-19.

This chain uses TRBV4-1 with TRBJ1-2; TRBD1 matches at 8 bases. This CDR3 has 17 amino acids. The germline gives CDR1 MGHRA, CDR2 YSYEKL. J was trimmed by 2 bases and V by 0 bases; bases with no gene match: 8. CDR3 amino acids: CASSQEATGAQNYGYTF. The CDR3 bases are TGCGCCAGCAGCCAAGAGGCGACAGGGGCGCAGAACTATGGCTACACCTTC.

V gene TRBV5-5 combines with J gene TRBJ2-1; 9 positions agree with TRBD1. The V gene's germline CDR1 is SGHKS and CDR2 YYEKEE (reference sequence). V shed 4 bases, J shed 0 bases, and the junction held 8 bases outside the gene matches. The CDR3 is 17 residues long. CDR3 protein: CASSRGQGTASYNEQFF. The CDR3 nucleotides read TGTGCCAGCAGCCGCGGACAGGGGACGGCCTCCTACAATGAGCAGTTCTTC. The whole variable domain, filled in from reference TRBV5-5 and TRBJ2-1, reads DAGVTQSPTHLIKTRGQQVTLRCSPISGHKSVSWYQQVLGQGPQFIFQYYEKEERGRGNFPDRFSARQFPNYSSELNVNALLLGDSALYLCASSRGQGTASYNEQFFGPGTRLTVL.

The CDR3 coding sequence is TGCGCCAGCAGCCGACAGACTAGCCCTAACGAGCAGTACTTC. Protein product: CASSRQTSPNEQYF. The chain joins TRBV4-1 to TRBJ2-7; 7 bases match TRBD2. This CDR3 contains 14 residues. Germline V gene data show CDR1 as MGHRA and CDR2 as YSYEKL. V shed 4 bases, J shed 5 bases, and the junction held 8 bases outside the gene matches.

To note about this clone: Other DNA sequences within the sample encode an identical CDR3. This sequence joins TRBV19 and TRBJ2-2; TRBD1 aligns across 9 bases. Germline V gives CDR1 LNHDA, CDR2 SQIVND (reference sequence). The junction had 4 bases not matched to a gene; V was cut back by 9 bases and J by 2 bases. The length of the CDR3 is 14 residues. In DNA form, the CDR3 reads TGTGCCAGCAGGGGACAGGGAAACACCGGGGAGCTGTTTTTT. This codes for CASRGQGNTGELFF.

The rearrangement joins TRBV4-1 to TRBJ2-7; 10 bases agree with TRBD1. Germline lookup yields CDR1 MGHRA and CDR2 YSYEKL. The CDR3 contains 15 residues. J gave up 2 bases and V 4 bases, and 5 bases lay outside the gene matches. CDR3 amino acids: CASSLGDRGTYEQYF. As DNA, the CDR3 is TGCGCCAGCAGCCTGGGGGACAGGGGTACCTACGAGCAGTACTTC.

The chain carries TRBV28 and TRBJ2-7; 8 bases align to TRBD1. V lost 8 bases and J lost 2; bases outside the gene matches: 2. From germline, CDR1 is MDHEN and CDR2 SYDVKM. This CDR3 is 12 amino acids long. CDR3 residues: CASGQGPYEQYF. As DNA, the CDR3 is TGTGCCAGCGGACAGGGCCCCTACGAGCAGTACTTC.

This chain links TRBV11-2 with TRBJ2-1; 15 nucleotides line up with TRBD2. The CDR3 consists of 19 residues. CDR1 SGHAT and CDR2 FQNNGV come from the germline V gene. V trimming: 4 bases; J trimming: 2 bases; junction bases outside the gene matches: 9. The CDR3 here is CASSSPGLAGGHAYNEQFF. In DNA form, the CDR3 reads TGTGCCAGCAGCTCACCGGGACTAGCGGGGGGCCATGCCTACAATGAGCAGTTCTTC.

The chain carries TRBV10-1 and TRBJ1-6; 9 nucleotides align to TRBD1. CDR3 length: 15 amino acids. The V segment lost 4 bases and the J segment 6 bases; nucleotides outside the gene matches: 4. Germline V lookup: CDR1 WNHNN, CDR2 SYGVQD (reference sequence). CDR3 sequence reads: CASSVGQGSNSPLHF. The CDR3 coding sequence is TGCGCCAGCAGTGTCGGACAGGGGTCTAATTCACCCCTCCACTTT.

The chain couples TRBV11-3 to TRBJ1-1; unclear D gene. Germline CDR1 is SGHNT and CDR2 is YENEEA. Between the trimmed V and J ends, which lost 0 bases and 12 bases, there was a span of 14 bases. There are 13 residues in the CDR3. DNA of the CDR3: TGTGCCAGCAGCTTAGATCCGTGGGAGAGACCTTTCTTT. This gives the protein CASSLDPWERPFF.

This chain uses TRBV15 with TRBJ1-1; D unclear. Trimming left V 0 bases short and J 5 bases short, with 10 bases between. The length of the CDR3 is 14 residues. Looked up from germline, CDR1 is LNHNV and CDR2 is YYDKDF (reference sequence). The CDR3 region has the DNA TGTGCCACCAGCAGAGATGATGGAGGGACTGAAGCTTTCTTT. This translates into CATSRDDGGTEAFF.

The chain couples TRBV30 to TRBJ2-1, with TRBD1 matching 9 bases. The CDR3 sequence is 13 residues long. Germline CDR1 is GTSNPN and CDR2 is SVGIG (reference sequence). Unmatched junction bases numbered 8, after V lost 7 bases and J lost 7 bases. CDR3 coding DNA: TGTGCCTACGACAGGGGGTCGGTAAATGAGCAGTTCTTC. Translation: CAYDRGSVNEQFF.

The rearrangement joins TRBV30 to TRBJ2-5; D not certain. V gave up 3 bases and J gave up 3 bases, with 11 bases separating them. Germline CDR1 and CDR2: GTSNPN and SVGIG (reference sequence). This CDR3 is built from 13 residues. The CDR3 loop reads CAWRVTVKETQYF. CDR3 nucleotide sequence: TGTGCCTGGAGAGTAACAGTGAAAGAGACCCAGTACTTC.

The V gene is TRBV2, the J gene TRBJ2-5, with 7 bases aligning to TRBD1. CDR1 is SNHLY and CDR2 is FYNNEI in the germline V gene. The trim removed 4 bases at V and 4 bases at J, leaving 6 bases unmatched. This CDR3 is 14 amino acids long. Written as DNA, the CDR3 is TGTGCCAGCAGTGGAGACAGGGCTGTAGAGACCCAGTACTTC. The encoded protein is CASSGDRAVETQYF.

The genes are TRBV21-1 and TRBJ1-2; the table's TRBD1 call for D was not verified on the DNA. TRBV21-1 is a pseudogene segment. This CDR3 comprises 15 residues. The CDR3 region is CASSKAGQGYYGYTF. CDR3 bases: TGTGCCAGCAGCAAAGCGGGACAGGGGTACTATGGCTACACCTTC.

V usage is TRBV5-1 and J usage is TRBJ2-2, with TRBD1 identical over 9 bases. CDR1 SGHRS and CDR2 YFSETQ come from the germline V gene. The CDR3 runs 15 residues. Trimming at V came to 4 bases and at J to 1 base, leaving 2 bases not matched to a gene. The CDR3 spells CASSRGQGNTGELFF. CDR3 sequence (DNA): TGCGCCAGCAGCAGGGGACAGGGGAACACCGGGGAGCTGTTTTTT.